This T cell receptor (beta chain) originates from a study of T cells of healthy individuals (dated by TCRdb to the late 2010s). On this clonotype: The antigen this receptor binds is unknown. Within one base of it there is no much larger clone, and no base qualities were kept.

Inclusive of the bounding cysteine and phenylalanine, the CDR3 is 12 residues long. Just CDR3 DNA is preserved here, 36 bases in frame from base 1. The germline V gene (reference sequence) gives CDR1 as DFQATT and CDR2 as SNEGSKA. V ends up 6 bases short and J 6 bases short, with an unmatched junction base count of 7. The protocol used for the library was 5' RACE. This sample was sequenced with an Illumina MiSeq. TCRdb reran the public reads through fastp at Q25 and MiXCR, keeping productive beta chains. Identical CDR3 protein sequences are pooled into one entry, listed with their most common genes and DNA. This sample comprises 100,000 or so distinct CDR3 sequences, 17% of them detected only once. The top ten clones comprise under 7.5% of the sample.

This TCR was recovered from a human donor in good health. The rearrangement combines TRBV20-1 with TRBJ2-7, with 8 bases matching TRBD1. This receptor has the CDR3 CSAQDRGGEQYF. The DNA reads as follows: TGCAGTGCACAAGACAGGGGTGGCGAGCAGTACTTC.